This TCR beta chain was captured by sequencing in a study of blood T cells in healthy people across ages (dated by TCRdb to about 2015). Background on the whole study: In model experiments, roughly one uniquely barcoded TCR beta cDNA molecule per two T cells was captured by template switching. The study measured age-related changes in TCR beta repertoire diversity using deep sequencing normalized with unique cDNA molecular identifiers. Four age groups were formed from the donors: young (average around 15 years), middle-aged (approximately 42), aged (around 68) and long-lived (roughly 88). The study analyzed two additional independent replicas of 1 million unique cDNA reads from the same blood draw for two donors, one aged 18 to 30 and one aged 80 or older. Overall study outcomes, separate from this receptor: The percentage of naive T cells measured by flow cytometry correlated strongly with observed TCR beta diversity. Estimates of total diversity from one million sequenced T cells were regarded as lower bounds and underestimates. Compared with the aged group, the long-lived group had more naive CD4+ T cells, fewer expanded clones and increased TCR diversity, suggesting age selection. Observed TCR beta diversity per million T cells fell roughly linearly with age, and a significant reduction was already apparent by age around 40. Conclusive comparison of naive and antigen-experienced compartments was prevented by the profiling of bulk unsorted PBMCs. Donor CMV infection status was unknown, potentially confounding age-related changes in expanded clonotypes.

V sheds 3 bases and J sheds 4 bases, leaving 13 bases between their ends. CDR1 and CDR2, per the germline V gene (reference sequence), are SEHNR and FQNEAQ. The CDR3 covers 15 residues, taking in both the cysteine and the phenylalanine. Here the CDR3 DNA is all that survives: 45 bases in frame from base 1. As regards this clonotype: No antigen is known for it. No base quality information exists; no much larger clone differs at one position.

The library was obtained by 5' RACE. For sequencing, an Illumina HiSeq 2500 was employed. The second PCR ran for about 7 to 11 cycles and used a J-beta primer mix along with a sample-barcoded 5' primer. Each TCR beta cDNA molecule received a unique molecular identifier from a template-switch 5' adaptor carrying 12 random nucleotides. Each sample yielded at least 3 million CDR3-containing paired-end reads. All of the RNA was converted into first-strand cDNA using the Mint cDNA synthesis kit, with a TRBC-specific oligonucleotide serving as the primer. Following uracil-DNA glycosylase treatment, a first 18-cycle PCR with universal primers M1SS and BC2_uni_R was performed on all cDNA. As for how the authors treated the data: Normalization of each sample was performed by random selection of 1 million high-quality reads, each carrying a distinct molecular identifier. Reads sharing molecular identifiers were discarded rather than binned into consensus sequences. CDR3 identification, clonotype clustering and error correction used MiTCR with a Q25 quality threshold and the strictest error-elimination algorithm. A nonparametric unseen species model using Euler transformation provided a lower-bound estimate of total TCR beta diversity. In-frame beta chains were kept once TCRdb had trimmed the public reads at Q25 with fastp and called clones with MiXCR. Identical CDR3 protein sequences are pooled into one entry, listed with their most common genes and DNA. The V and J calls come from TCRdb's annotation, not from the publication. The sample table shows about 720,000 distinct CDR3 sequences, and 20% to 25% are seen once. The ten largest account for 3.7% of the sample.

Systemically healthy Caucasian individuals from Russia, some 36 in total and aged about 6 to 90 years, were included as donors. Each donor gave roughly 9 milliliters of peripheral blood, drawn into EDTA-treated Vacutainer tubes. PBMCs were isolated by Ficoll-Paque density-gradient centrifugation, with at least 7 million obtained per sample. Total RNA was extracted from PBMCs with Trizol reagent, with at least 6 micrograms obtained per sample. The percentages of naive CD45RAhigh/CD27high T cells were determined by flow cytometry on a PBMC aliquot from every donor. The data also belong to a second study, concerning T cells of mothers and their children. Per that second paper: Nine systemically healthy Caucasian individuals served as donors, namely three mothers together with their six children. cDNA synthesis used all of the extracted RNA, with around 1.5 ug of RNA in each 15 ul reaction. In the second PCR, the M1S primer added sample barcodes and 2-4 random nucleotides. Over 8 million TCR beta CDR3 reads came from each mother, compared with around 3 million reads from each child. TCR recombination output is similarly shaped by thymic selection in related and unrelated pairs, with a minor effect exerted by inherited differences. Normalized repertoire overlap was always found to be slightly, but never significantly, higher in related mother-child pairs than in unrelated mother-child pairs. With a sensitivity of about 100 clones per million clonotypes, no persistent microchimeric T cell clones were detected. Deep NGS was used in the study to compare the TCR beta repertoires of mothers and children and to look for features that separate related mother-child pairs from unrelated individuals. The mean age was roughly 44 +/- 4 years for the mothers and approximately 11 +/- 4 years for the children. After adapters were ligated using NEBNext reagents, the libraries underwent 100+100 nt paired-end sequencing on an Illumina HiSeq 2000. To prevent cross-contamination, the mother and child libraries were prepared a month apart and were sequenced in separate runs. Each donor had between roughly 450,000 and 2,300,000 distinct TCR beta clonotypes identified. Naive TCR beta clonotypes were estimated from low-frequency clonotypes matched to each donor's FACS-determined naive share, without sorting.

This chain joins TRBV7-9 to TRBJ2-1; the D gene is perhaps TRBD1 or TRBD2, as each covers 5 bases. The receptor comes from a boy aged 10-17 years in good health. The sample taken for sequencing was blood. This receptor has the CDR3 CASSFRDRFYNEQFF. The nucleotide sequence is given as TGTGCCAGCAGCTTCCGGGACCGATTTTACAATGAGCAGTTCTTC.